These 9 T cell receptor beta chains were sequenced from one sample in a study of T cell changes during pregnancy in multiple sclerosis. Measured with immunoSEQ multiplex PCR; TCRdb has only the in-frame clones, and not every one. The table shows around 50,000 clones, with approximately 91% occurring only once. Sequenced here: CD4+ T cells from peripheral blood mononuclear cells, sampled after pregnancy. These receptor sequences come from a female donor in good health, enrolled as a control in a pregnancy study.

The chain uses TRBV30 and TRBJ2-7; 12 nucleotides line up with TRBD1. Germline V gene lookup returns CDR1 GTSNPN and CDR2 SVGIG (reference sequence). The CDR3 sequence is 14 residues long. V dropped 3 bases and J dropped 6; count of bases not matched to a gene: 6. Here the CDR3 reads CAWRGPGQGAEQYF. The CDR3 region has the DNA TGTGCCTGGAGGGGACCGGGACAGGGGGCCGAGCAGTACTTC.

The rearrangement joins TRBV6-1 to TRBJ1-2, with D possibly matching TRBD1 (6 bases). Germline V gene lookup returns CDR1 MNHNS and CDR2 SASEGT. This CDR3 comprises 14 residues. With 3 bases removed from V and 8 bases from J, the gap between germline ends came to 16 bases. In nucleotides, the CDR3 is TGTGCCAGCAGTGAGCGCGGACAGACACTGGGCTACACCTTC. This sequence encodes CASSERGQTLGYTF.

The chain uses TRBV28 and TRBJ2-7; tentative D call: TRBD2 (7 bases). Trimming shortened V by 8 bases and J by 2 bases, and 16 bases separated the two germline ends. The CDR3 extends over 14 amino acids. The V gene's germline CDR1 is MDHEN and CDR2 SYDVKM. CDR3 loop: CASSRGGSAYEQYF. Written as DNA, the CDR3 is TGTGCCAGCTCGAGGGGGGGGAGTGCCTACGAGCAGTACTTC.

CDR3 nucleotides: TGTGCCAGCAGCCCACGGAGCTACGAGCAGTACTTC. This encodes CASSPRSYEQYF. The rearrangement uses TRBV7-9 and TRBJ2-7; no firm D call. The CDR3 has 12 residues. Germline V lookup: CDR1 SEHNR, CDR2 FQNEAQ (reference sequence). The V gene lost 5 bases and the J gene lost 3 bases, with 8 bases spanning the gap.

The rearrangement joins TRBV6-6 to TRBJ2-5; tentatively, D is TRBD2 (6 bases). In germline, CDR1 is MNHNY, CDR2 SVGAGI (reference sequence). The CDR3 is 13 amino acids. Deletions cut 5 bases from V and 3 bases from J, with 10 bases between. CDR3 amino acids: CASSAPSEETQYF. The CDR3 DNA is TGTGCCAGCAGTGCCCCTAGCGAAGAGACCCAGTACTTC.

The table lists this clone with a count of one. V is TRBV25-1 and J is TRBJ1-4; 10 bases align to TRBD1. This CDR3 comprises 15 residues. The V and J ends lost 6 bases and 8 bases, in that order; junction bases with no gene match: 9. The germline V gene has CDR1 MGHDK and CDR2 SYGVNS. The CDR3 nucleotides read TGTGCCAGCAGCGACTTGCGGGGACAGGGGGAAAAACTGTTTTTT. It encodes CASSDLRGQGEKLFF.

The count of this clone is one. The chain recombines TRBV28 with TRBJ2-2, with a possible D match to TRBD2 (5 bases). This CDR3 is built from 14 residues. In germline, CDR1 is MDHEN, CDR2 SYDVKM. The V end was cut by 2 bases, the J end by 3 bases, with 7 bases between. The CDR3 reads CASSLTGDTGELFF. CDR3 bases: TGTGCCAGCAGTTTAACCGGGGACACCGGGGAGCTGTTTTTT.

The V call is TRBV5-6, the J call TRBJ2-1; 8 bases align to TRBD2. The CDR3 spans 17 residues. Trimming took 0 bases from V and 6 from J; bases not matched to a gene: 11. Germline lookup yields CDR1 SGHDT and CDR2 YYEEEE. CDR3 in amino acids: CASSLEVAGGLSNEQFF. The CDR3 nucleotides read TGTGCCAGCAGCTTGGAGGTTGCGGGAGGTTTGTCCAATGAGCAGTTCTTC.

The chain uses TRBV11-2 and TRBJ2-3; possibly TRBD2 for D (5 bases). Trimming removed 5 bases at V and 4 bases at J, with 22 bases between. CDR3 length: 17 residues. CDR1 and CDR2 from the germline V gene are SGHAT and FQNNGV. CDR3: CASSPDGPAPGADTQYF. As DNA, the CDR3 is TGTGCCAGCAGCCCGGACGGGCCGGCCCCCGGGGCAGATACGCAGTATTTT.